A selection of T cell receptor beta chains follows, all from one sample in a study of control samples from healthy donors and cancer patients. Produced via immunoSEQ multiplex PCR; TCRdb's table is partial and in-frame only. The sample contains about 120,000 clones, 85% to 90% of which appear only once. Sequenced material: PBMCs. Receptor source: a woman aged 45-59 years with colorectal cancer. Each CDR3 is given with its conserved first and last residue. Each record gives: clone size, D gene, J gene, V gene, CDR3 protein, CDR3 DNA. D genes are given only for firm matches. Clone size is not always given. Where it is, it says once, few, many or a class for expanded clones.

>NA|NA|TRBJ2-7|TRBV12-5
CASGLVRGRTPYEQYF
TGTGCTAGTGGTTTGGTCCGGGGGCGGACTCCCTACGAGCAGTACTTC
>NA|TRBD1|TRBJ1-6|TRBV19
CASSMGQSGSPLHF
TGTGCCAGTAGTATGGGACAGTCGGGCTCACCCCTCCACTTT
>NA|NA|TRBJ2-3|TRBV19
CASGFYGGGAEDTQYF
TGTGCCAGTGGATTCTATGGGGGAGGAGCGGAAGATACGCAGTATTTT
>once|TRBD1|TRBJ1-1|TRBV9
CASSGQGNTEAFF
TGTGCCAGCAGCGGACAGGGGAACACTGAAGCTTTCTTT
>NA|TRBD2|TRBJ2-7|TRBV19
CASSTNLRLAGVDYEQYF
TGTGCCAGTAGTACTAACCTGAGACTAGCGGGGGTCGATTACGAGCAGTACTTC
>NA|TRBD1|TRBJ2-1|TRBV27
CASSTMGQPAQFF
TGTGCCAGCAGTACAATGGGACAGCCAGCGCAGTTCTTC
>NA|NA|TRBJ2-7|TRBV10-1
CASSSDSGLKSYEQYF
TGCGCCAGCAGCTCTGATTCGGGGCTTAAATCCTACGAGCAGTACTTC
>NA|NA|TRBJ1-1|TRBV3-1/TRBV3-2
CASSQGVNTEAFF
TGTGCCAGCAGCCAAGGAGTGAACACTGAAGCTTTCTTT
>NA|TRBD2|TRBJ2-3|TRBV5-1
CASSFRLAGENTDTQYF
TGCGCCAGCAGCTTTCGACTAGCGGGAGAGAACACAGATACGCAGTATTTT
>NA|NA|TRBJ1-2|TRBV19
CASSIGAGYGYTF
TGTGCCAGTAGTATAGGGGCTGGATATGGCTACACCTTC
>NA|NA|TRBJ2-7|TRBV28
CASRLVGEQYF
TGTGCCAGCAGATTAGTCGGCGAGCAGTACTTC
>NA|NA|TRBJ2-3|TRBV5-1
CASSGGTPRFTDTQYF
TGCGCCAGCAGCGGGGGAACCCCCCGCTTCACAGATACGCAGTATTTT
>NA|NA|TRBJ1-4|TRBV5-1
CASSLLFGGGEKLFF
TGCGCCAGCAGCTTGCTGTTCGGGGGAGGGGAAAAACTGTTTTTT
>NA|NA|TRBJ1-1|TRBV28
CASSLQRGGLTEAFF
TGTGCCAGCAGCCTGCAGCGGGGGGGGTTGACTGAAGCTTTCTTT
>NA|NA|TRBJ2-7|TRBV7-2
CASSLGLALEGEQYF
TGTGCCAGCAGCTTAGGGTTGGCTCTAGAGGGGGAGCAGTACTTC
>NA|NA|TRBJ1-2|TRBV7-9
CASSFLDSGYTF
TGTGCCAGCAGCTTCCTGGATAGTGGCTACACCTTC